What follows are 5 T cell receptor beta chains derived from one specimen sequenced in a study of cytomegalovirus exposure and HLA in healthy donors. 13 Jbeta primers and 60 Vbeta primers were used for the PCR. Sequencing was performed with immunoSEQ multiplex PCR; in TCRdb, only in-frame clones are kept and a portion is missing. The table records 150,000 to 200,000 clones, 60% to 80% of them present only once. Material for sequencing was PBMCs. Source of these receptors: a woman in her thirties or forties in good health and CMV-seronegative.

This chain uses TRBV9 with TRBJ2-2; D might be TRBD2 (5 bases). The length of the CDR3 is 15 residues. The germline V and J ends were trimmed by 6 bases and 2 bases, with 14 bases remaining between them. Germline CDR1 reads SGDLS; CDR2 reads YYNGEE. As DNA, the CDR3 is TGTGCCAGCATGAGTGGGAGCGCCAACACCGGGGAGCTGTTTTTT. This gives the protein CASMSGSANTGELFF.

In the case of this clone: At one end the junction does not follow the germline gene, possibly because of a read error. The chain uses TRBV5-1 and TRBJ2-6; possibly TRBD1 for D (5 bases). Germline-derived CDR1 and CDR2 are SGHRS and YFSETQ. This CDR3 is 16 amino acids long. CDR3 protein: CASSWATGSGANGLTF. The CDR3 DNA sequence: TGCGCCAGCAGCTGGGCCACAGGCTCTGGGGCCAACGGCCTGACTTTC. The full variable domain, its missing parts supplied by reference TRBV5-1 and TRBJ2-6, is KAGVTQTPRYLIKTRGQQVTLSCSPISGHRSVSWYQQTPGQGLQFLFEYFSETQRNKGNFPGRFSGRQFSNSRSEMNVSTLELGDSALYLCASSWATGSGANGLTFGAGSRLTVL.

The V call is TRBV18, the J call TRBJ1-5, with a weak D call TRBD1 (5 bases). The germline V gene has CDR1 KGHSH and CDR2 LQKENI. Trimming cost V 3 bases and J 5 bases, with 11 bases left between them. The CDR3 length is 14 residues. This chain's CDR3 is CASSPSQGHQPQHF. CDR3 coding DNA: TGTGCCAGCTCACCTAGCCAGGGCCATCAGCCCCAGCATTTT. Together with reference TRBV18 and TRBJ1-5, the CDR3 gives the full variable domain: NAGVMQNPRHLVRRRGQEARLRCSPMKGHSHVYWYRQLPEEGLKFMVYLQKENIIDESGMPKERFSAEFPKEGPSILRIQQVVRGDSAAYFCASSPSQGHQPQHFGDGTRLSIL.

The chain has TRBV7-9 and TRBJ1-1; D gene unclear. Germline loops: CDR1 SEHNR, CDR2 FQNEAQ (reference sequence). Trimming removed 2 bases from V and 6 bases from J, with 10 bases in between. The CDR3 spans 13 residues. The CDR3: CASSLREIPEAFF. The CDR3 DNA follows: TGTGCCAGCAGCTTACGGGAAATCCCTGAAGCTTTCTTT.

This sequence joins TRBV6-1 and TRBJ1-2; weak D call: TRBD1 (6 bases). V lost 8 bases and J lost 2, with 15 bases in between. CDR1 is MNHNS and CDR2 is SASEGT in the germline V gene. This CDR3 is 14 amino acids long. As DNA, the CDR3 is TGTGCCAGCGCGTATAACAGGGACAACTATGGCTACACCTTC. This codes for CASAYNRDNYGYTF.